The rows below give T cell receptor beta chains drawn from one sample of a study of blood T cells in healthy people across ages. TCRdb processed the 5' RACE reads anew with MiXCR; each CDR3 protein has one entry. Counted here are more than 900,000 distinct CDR3 sequences, around 29% occurring once; the ten biggest clones make up about 10%. Another study also made use of these data, one on T cells of mothers and their children.

Sequenced sample: blood. The receptors shown here come from a middle-aged woman in good health. The CDR3 runs from the conserved cysteine through the conserved F or W. A D gene is named only where the DNA matches it firmly. Where a row states a size, it is once, few, many or the class of an expanded clone; other rows omit it.

V	D	J	size	DNA	CDR3
TRBV30	-	TRBJ2-6	-	TGTGCCGCTCGGGCGGTGCCCCGCTCTGGGGCCAACGTCCTGACTTTC	CAARAVPRSGANVLTF
TRBV20-1	-	TRBJ1-5	few	TGCAGTGCTAGTGGAGCTTATAGCAATCAGCCCCAGCATTTT	CSASGAYSNQPQHF
TRBV15	-	TRBJ1-2	-	TGTGCCACCAGCAGAGTAGTCAGGGACTATGGCTACACCTTC	CATSRVVRDYGYTF
TRBV6-6	-	TRBJ2-7	-	TGTGCCAGCAGTTACTCGAATGCAGTCTCCTACGAGCAGTACTTC	CASSYSNAVSYEQYF
TRBV28	TRBD2	TRBJ2-5	-	TGTGCCAGCAGTATGAGCGGGGGCACGTGGGAGACCCAGTACTTC	CASSMSGGTWETQYF
TRBV7-2	-	TRBJ2-5	-	TGTGCCAGCAGCCCCTCTAGTGGTGTGGGGCAAGAGACCCAGTACTTC	CASSPSSGVGQETQYF
TRBV11-2	-	TRBJ2-7	-	TGTGCCAGCAGCTTAGATCGGTTCACGGTCTCCTACGAGCAGTACTTC	CASSLDRFTVSYEQYF
TRBV28	-	TRBJ1-5	-	TGTGCCAGCAGTCTCTACGACAGCCGCAATCAGCCCCAGCATTTT	CASSLYDSRNQPQHF
TRBV28	TRBD1	TRBJ1-2	-	TGTGCCAGTATAAACCTTGACAGGGGAGGTGGCTACACCTTC	CASINLDRGGGYTF
TRBV29-1	TRBD2	TRBJ2-4	few	TGCAGCGTTGAAGGAGCGGGGAGCACAGGAAACATTCAGTACTTC	CSVEGAGSTGNIQYF
TRBV7-2	-	TRBJ2-7	-	TGTGCCAGCAGCTTTTCGTATATGGGAAGCTCCTACGAGCAGTACTTC	CASSFSYMGSSYEQYF
TRBV7-2	-	TRBJ2-6	few	TGTGCCAGCGACTCTTTTGGGGCCAACGTCCTGACTTTC	CASDSFGANVLTF
TRBV10-3	-	TRBJ2-1	many	TGTGCCATCAGTGAGTCTGGAAATGAGCAGTTCTTC	CAISESGNEQFF
TRBV28	-	TRBJ2-7	many	TGTGCCAGCAGTTTAGTCGGGGGATACTCCCCATACGAGCAGTACTTC	CASSLVGGYSPYEQYF
TRBV20-1	-	TRBJ1-3	few	TGCAGTGCTAGAAACGAGGGAGGACCTGGAAACACCATATATTTT	CSARNEGGPGNTIYF
TRBV2	-	TRBJ2-6	once	TGTGCCAGCAGTGCCGTCTCTGGGGCCAACGTCCCGACTTTC	CASSAVSGANVPTF
TRBV5-5	-	TRBJ1-4	-	TGTGCCAGCAGCTTGGCCGAGGCAGGGCCGGGATGGGAAAAACTGTTTTTT	CASSLAEAGPGWEKLFF
TRBV20-1	-	TRBJ2-3	few	TGCAGTGCTAGGCGTAGGGCAGACCCCACAGATACGCAGTATTTT	CSARRRADPTDTQYF
TRBV9	-	TRBJ2-7	many	TGTGCCAGCAGCGTAGGTTCAGGACAGACCTACGAGCAGTACTTC	CASSVGSGQTYEQYF
TRBV6-2/TRBV6-3	-	TRBJ2-5	few	TGTGCCAGCAGTTACTGGTCCACGAGGGAGACCCAGTACTTC	CASSYWSTRETQYF
TRBV12-3/TRBV12-4	TRBD1	TRBJ1-1	few	TGTGCCAGCAGCGCGCCTCTGAGGGGGCAGAACACTGAAGCTTTCTTT	CASSAPLRGQNTEAFF
TRBV7-3	TRBD2	TRBJ2-7	-	TGTGCCGGCAGCTCGCTAGCGGGGCTTAACTACGAGCAGTACTTC	CAGSSLAGLNYEQYF
TRBV7-2	-	TRBJ2-7	-	TGTGCCAGCAGCTCCCAACCCGGACTGGGGTCCGAGCAGTACTTC	CASSSQPGLGSEQYF
TRBV7-6	-	TRBJ1-2	few	TGTGCCAGCAGCATTAGGTCCTCCGGCAACCTCTATGGCTACACCTTC	CASSIRSSGNLYGYTF
TRBV3-1	-	TRBJ1-1	few	TGTGCCAGCAGCCAAATCACCGGGACGGCGAACACTGAAGCTTTCTTT	CASSQITGTANTEAFF
TRBV11-2	-	TRBJ2-6	-	TGTGCCAGCAGCTCCCCTAAGGGTCCTGGGGCCAACGTCCTGACTTTC	CASSSPKGPGANVLTF
TRBV10-3	-	TRBJ1-1	-	TGTGCCATCAGTGATTCGGGAGACACTGAAGCTTTCTTT	CAISDSGDTEAFF
TRBV5-1	-	TRBJ2-7	many	TGCGCCAGCAGCTTGGCCCAGACCAACTCCTACGAGCAGTACTTC	CASSLAQTNSYEQYF
TRBV6-2/TRBV6-3	-	TRBJ2-7	many	TGTGCCAGCACCCCTAGCTCCTACGAGCAGTACTTC	CASTPSSYEQYF
TRBV7-2	TRBD1	TRBJ1-2	-	TGTGCCAGCAGCTTAGCGACAGGGGACTACACCTTC	CASSLATGDYTF
TRBV28	-	TRBJ2-3	-	TGTGCCAGCAGTTTACCCCCTGGAAGCACAGATACGCAGTATTTT	CASSLPPGSTDTQYF